This T cell receptor (beta chain) was recovered during a study of cytomegalovirus exposure and HLA in healthy donors. Study-wide results and caveats: Within the data, a cluster of highly shared sequence variants was likely a sequencing artifact.

Per the germline V gene, CDR1 is SGHAT and CDR2 is FQNNGV. The CDR3 is made up of 13 amino acids. V was clipped by 3 bases and J by 4 bases, with 10 bases between them. Worth noting for this clone: Its antigen is not known.

With 60 Vbeta and 13 Jbeta primers, the PCR was carried out. The data were produced by immunoSEQ multiplex PCR, yet TCRdb's version contains in-frame clones alone and is incomplete. The profile covers about 150,000 clones, with roughly 62% appearing a single time and about 4.5% taken by the ten largest. The chain uses TRBV11-2 and TRBJ2-7; TRBD2 is a possible D gene (5 bases). The sample comprised PBMCs. The receptor was derived from a man aged 55 to 69 in good health and CMV-seronegative. The CDR3 bases are TGTGCCAGCAGCTTGGAAGCGGATTACGAGCAGTACTTC. Amino acid sequence: CASSLEADYEQYF.